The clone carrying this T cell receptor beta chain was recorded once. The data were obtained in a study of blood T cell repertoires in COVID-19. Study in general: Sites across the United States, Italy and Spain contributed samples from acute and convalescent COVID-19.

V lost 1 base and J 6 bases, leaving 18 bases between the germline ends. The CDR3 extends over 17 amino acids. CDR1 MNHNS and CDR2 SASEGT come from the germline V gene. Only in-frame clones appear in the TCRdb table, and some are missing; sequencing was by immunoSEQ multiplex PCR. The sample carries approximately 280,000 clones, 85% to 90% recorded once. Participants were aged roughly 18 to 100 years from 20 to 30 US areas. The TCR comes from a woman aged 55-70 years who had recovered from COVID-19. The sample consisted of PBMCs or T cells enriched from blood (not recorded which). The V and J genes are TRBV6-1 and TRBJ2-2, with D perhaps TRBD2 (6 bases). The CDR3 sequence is CASSEEGWTGEAGELFF. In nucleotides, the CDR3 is TGTGCCAGCAGTGAAGAGGGATGGACGGGGGAGGCCGGGGAGCTGTTTTTT.